Below are 2 T cell receptor beta chains sequenced from a single sample in a study of cytomegalovirus exposure and HLA in healthy donors. The table came from immunoSEQ multiplex PCR; TCRdb's copy has only in-frame clones and leaves some out. The table includes under 200,000 clones, about four fifths detected once. Sequenced sample: PBMCs. These receptors were obtained from a man aged 18 to 29 in good health and CMV-seropositive.

This rearrangement joins TRBV6-5 to TRBJ2-7; a weak D match, TRBD1 (6 bases). The CDR3 sequence is 14 residues long. V gave up 6 bases and J gave up 4 bases, with 16 bases separating them. Germline CDR1 reads MNHEY; CDR2 reads SVGAGI. The CDR3 is CASRPTADSYEQYF. CDR3 coding DNA: TGTGCCAGCAGACCCACGGCGGACAGTTACGAGCAGTACTTC.

As regards this clone: This is likely a read error, given that the CDR3 carries no conserved phenylalanine or tryptophan at its end. The limits of the CDR3 on the DNA are not certain, so only TCRdb's listed CDR3 is given. The chain is built from TRBV18 and TRBJ2-7; the table assigns TRBD2, which was not confirmed against the DNA. The CDR3 region is 9 residues in length, termini included. Germline CDR1 is KGHSH and CDR2 is LQKENI. The CDR3 is CASSPTGDS.